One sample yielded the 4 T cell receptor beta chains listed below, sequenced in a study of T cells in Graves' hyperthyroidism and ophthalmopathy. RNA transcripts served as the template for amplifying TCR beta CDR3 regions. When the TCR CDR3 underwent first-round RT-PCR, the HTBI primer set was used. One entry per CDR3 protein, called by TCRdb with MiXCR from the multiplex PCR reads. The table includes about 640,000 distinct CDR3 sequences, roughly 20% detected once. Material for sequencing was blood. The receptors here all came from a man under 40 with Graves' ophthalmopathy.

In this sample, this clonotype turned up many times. CDR3: CASSFSQGRTDTQYF. The CDR3 DNA reads as TGTGCCAGCAGCTTTTCCCAGGGTAGGACAGATACGCAGTATTTT. The J gene is TRBJ2-3, the V gene TRBV7-9, with D perhaps matching TRBD1 (5 bases). CDR3 length: 15 residues. Looked up from germline, CDR1 is SEHNR and CDR2 is FQNEAQ (reference sequence). V gave up 3 bases and J gave up 3 bases, with 13 bases separating them.

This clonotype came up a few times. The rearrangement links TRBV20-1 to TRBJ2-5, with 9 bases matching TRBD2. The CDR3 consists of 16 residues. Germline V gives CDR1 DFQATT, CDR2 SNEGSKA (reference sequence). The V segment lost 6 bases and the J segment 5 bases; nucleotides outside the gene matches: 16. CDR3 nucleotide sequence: TGCAGTGCCCCGGAGGGCGGACTAGCGAACAGGGAGACCCAGTACTTC. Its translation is CSAPEGGLANRETQYF.

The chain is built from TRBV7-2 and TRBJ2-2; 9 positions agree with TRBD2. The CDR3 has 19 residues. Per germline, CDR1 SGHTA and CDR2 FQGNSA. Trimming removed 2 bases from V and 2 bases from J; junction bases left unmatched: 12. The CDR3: CASSLRPLAGVGNTGELFF. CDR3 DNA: TGTGCCAGCAGCTTAAGGCCGTTAGCGGGAGTGGGCAACACCGGGGAGCTGTTTTTT.

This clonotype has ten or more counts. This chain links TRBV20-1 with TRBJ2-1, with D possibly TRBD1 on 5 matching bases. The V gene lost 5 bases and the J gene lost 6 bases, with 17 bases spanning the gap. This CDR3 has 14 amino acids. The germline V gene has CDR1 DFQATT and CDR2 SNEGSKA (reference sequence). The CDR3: CSADLDLQGNEQFF. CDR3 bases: TGCAGTGCTGATCTTGACCTTCAGGGCAATGAGCAGTTCTTC.